This TCR beta chain came from a study of T cells in Graves' hyperthyroidism and ophthalmopathy. Findings of the study overall: Within blood appeared most thyroid clonotypes that had expanded above 0.001. Ophthalmopathy prediction by the model preceded onset by a median approximately six months.

This clonotype was seen at least ten times. What it binds is unknown. Investigators excluded patients with uncontrolled infection, other autoimmune disease, pregnancy or lactation. Germline V gene lookup returns CDR1 SGHRS and CDR2 YFSETQ. The germline V and J ends were trimmed by 1 base and 2 bases, with 9 bases remaining between them. This CDR3 has 15 amino acids. The source material, RNA transcripts, was used to amplify TCR beta CDR3 regions. First-round RT-PCR with HTBI primers amplified the TCR CDR3 region. TCRdb itself ran the multiplex PCR reads through MiXCR, one entry per CDR3 protein. The table has under 450,000 distinct CDR3 sequences, 15% to 19% seen once; the top ten hold about 7.7%.

The chain is built from TRBV5-1 and TRBJ2-2; D gene ambiguous. The receptor comes from a woman aged 18-30 years with Graves' hyperthyroidism. Sequencing input: blood. The chain's CDR3 is CASSLFAANTGELFF. The CDR3 DNA reads TGCGCCAGCAGCTTGTTCGCAGCAAACACCGGGGAGCTGTTTTTT.